This entry concerns a single TCR beta chain. The target antigen is unknown. Different DNA sequences within this sample yield the same CDR3. The ends lost 5 bases at V and 1 base at J; junction bases unmatched: 0. The CDR3 runs 14 residues. Germline CDR1 is GTSNPN and CDR2 is SVGIG (reference sequence). These data originate in a study of beta chain features in type 1 diabetes. Study-level results: There was a moderate but significant shortening of TCRB CDR3s in all four CD4+ subsets of Type 1 diabetes patients. For type 1 diabetes patients, VDJ junctions showed fewer insertions and more deletions.

Using CD45RO/CCR7/CD25/CD127/CD95/CD27, CD4+ naive, central memory, regulatory and stem cell-like memory cells were sorted. Populations isolated by sorting all had purity greater than 95%. As every portion of the isolated RNA was reverse transcribed, the sequencing read expressed TCRB transcripts. Some clones are missing from TCRdb's copy, which holds only in-frame ones; the method was immunoSEQ multiplex PCR. Of around 350,000 clones listed, 10% to 15% are singletons. The origin of this receptor is a young man in good health. The sequenced material came from naive CD4+ T cells from blood. J is TRBJ2-3 and V is TRBV30, with TRBD2 matching over 13 bases. The CDR3 here is CAWGLAGGTDTQYF. The CDR3 bases are TGTGCCTGGGGACTAGCGGGAGGCACAGATACGCAGTATTTT. The entire variable domain, with the rest obtained from reference TRBV30 and TRBJ2-3, is as follows: SQTIHQWPATLVQPVGSPLSLECTVEGTSNPNLYWYRQAAGRGLQLLFYSVGIGQISSEVPQNLSASRPQDRQFILSSKKLLLSDSGFYLCAWGLAGGTDTQYFGPGTRLTVL.